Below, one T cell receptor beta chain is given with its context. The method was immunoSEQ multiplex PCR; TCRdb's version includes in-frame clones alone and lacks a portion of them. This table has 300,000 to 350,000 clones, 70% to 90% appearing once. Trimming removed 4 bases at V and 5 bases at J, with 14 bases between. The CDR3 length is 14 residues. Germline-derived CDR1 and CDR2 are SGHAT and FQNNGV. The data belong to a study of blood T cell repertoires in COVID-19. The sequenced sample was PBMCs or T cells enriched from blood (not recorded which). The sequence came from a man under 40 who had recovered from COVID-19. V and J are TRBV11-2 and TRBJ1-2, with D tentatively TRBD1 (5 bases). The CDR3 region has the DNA TGTGCCAGCAGCTCCCAGGGAGGGGCGTATGGCTACACCTTC. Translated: CASSSQGGAYGYTF.